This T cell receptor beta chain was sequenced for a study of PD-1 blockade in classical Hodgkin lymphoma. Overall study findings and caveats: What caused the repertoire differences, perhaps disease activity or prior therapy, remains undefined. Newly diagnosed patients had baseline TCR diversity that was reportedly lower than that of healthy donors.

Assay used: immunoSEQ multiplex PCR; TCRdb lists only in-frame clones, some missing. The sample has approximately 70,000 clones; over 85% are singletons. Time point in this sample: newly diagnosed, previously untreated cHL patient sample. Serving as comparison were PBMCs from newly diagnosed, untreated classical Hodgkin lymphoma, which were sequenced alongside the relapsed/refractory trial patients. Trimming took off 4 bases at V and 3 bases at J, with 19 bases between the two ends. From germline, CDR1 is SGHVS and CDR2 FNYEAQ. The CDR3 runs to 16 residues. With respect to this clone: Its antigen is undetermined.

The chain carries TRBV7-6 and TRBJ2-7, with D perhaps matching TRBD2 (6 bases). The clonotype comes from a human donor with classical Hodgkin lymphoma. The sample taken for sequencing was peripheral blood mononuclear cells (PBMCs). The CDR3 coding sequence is TGTGCCAGCAGCTCCGGAGGGGTAGCCGGTGTCTACGAGCAGTACTTC. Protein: CASSSGGVAGVYEQYF.